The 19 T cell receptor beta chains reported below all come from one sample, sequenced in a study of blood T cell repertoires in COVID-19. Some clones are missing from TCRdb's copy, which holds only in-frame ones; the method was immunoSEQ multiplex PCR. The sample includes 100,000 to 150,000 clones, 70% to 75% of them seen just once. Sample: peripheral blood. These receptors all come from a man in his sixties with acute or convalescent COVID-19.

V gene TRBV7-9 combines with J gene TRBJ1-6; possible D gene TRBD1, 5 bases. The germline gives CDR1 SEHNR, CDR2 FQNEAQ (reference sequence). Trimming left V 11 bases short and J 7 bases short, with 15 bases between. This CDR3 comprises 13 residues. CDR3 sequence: CASTQGQNSPLHF. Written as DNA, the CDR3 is TGTGCCTCCACACAAGGACAAAATTCACCCCTCCACTTT.

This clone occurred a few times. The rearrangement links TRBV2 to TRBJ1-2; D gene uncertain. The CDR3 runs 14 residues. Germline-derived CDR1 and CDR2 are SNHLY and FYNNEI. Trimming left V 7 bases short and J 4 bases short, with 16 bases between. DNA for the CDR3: TGTGCCAGCATTAACGCCCGTAGCGGCTATGGCTACACCTTC. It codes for CASINARSGYGYTF.

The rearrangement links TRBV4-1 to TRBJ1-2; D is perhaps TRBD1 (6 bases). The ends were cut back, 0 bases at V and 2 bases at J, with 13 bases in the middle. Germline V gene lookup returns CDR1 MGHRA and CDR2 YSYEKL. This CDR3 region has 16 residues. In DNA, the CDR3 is TGCGCCAGCAGCCAAGACCTCCAGGACAGCAACTATGGCTACACCTTC. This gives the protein CASSQDLQDSNYGYTF.

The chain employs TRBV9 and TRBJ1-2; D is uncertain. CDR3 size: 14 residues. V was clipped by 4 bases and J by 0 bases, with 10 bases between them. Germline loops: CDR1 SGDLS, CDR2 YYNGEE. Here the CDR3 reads CASSRTGANYGYTF. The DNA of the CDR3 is TGTGCCAGCAGCCGGACGGGAGCTAACTATGGCTACACCTTC.

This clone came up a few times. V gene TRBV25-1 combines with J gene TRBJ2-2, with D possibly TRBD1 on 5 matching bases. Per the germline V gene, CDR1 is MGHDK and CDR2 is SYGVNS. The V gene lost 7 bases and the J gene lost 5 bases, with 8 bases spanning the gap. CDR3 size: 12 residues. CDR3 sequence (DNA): TGTGCCAGCAAAAGGGGTACCGGGGAGCTGTTTTTT. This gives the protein CASKRGTGELFF.

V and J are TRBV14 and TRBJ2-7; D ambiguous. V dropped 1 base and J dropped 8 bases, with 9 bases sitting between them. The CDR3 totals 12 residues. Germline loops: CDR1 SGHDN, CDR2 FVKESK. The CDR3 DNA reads TGTGCCAGCAGCCAAGGCTCTTCTAAGCAGTACTTC. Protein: CASSQGSSKQYF.

Here the CDR3 reads CASSWTAYGYTF. The CDR3 DNA reads TGTGCCAGCAGTTGGACAGCCTATGGCTACACCTTC. This sequence joins TRBV6-5 and TRBJ1-2; tentatively, D is TRBD1 (6 bases). The germline V and J ends were trimmed by 4 bases and 4 bases, with 7 bases remaining between them. Germline values: CDR1 MNHEY, CDR2 SVGAGI. The CDR3 totals 12 residues.

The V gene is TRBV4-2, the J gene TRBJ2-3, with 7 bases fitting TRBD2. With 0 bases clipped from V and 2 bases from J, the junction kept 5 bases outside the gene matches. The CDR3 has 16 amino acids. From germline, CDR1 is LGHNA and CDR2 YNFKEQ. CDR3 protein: CASSQDGGRVTDTQYF. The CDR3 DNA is TGTGCCAGCAGCCAAGACGGCGGGAGAGTCACAGATACGCAGTATTTT.

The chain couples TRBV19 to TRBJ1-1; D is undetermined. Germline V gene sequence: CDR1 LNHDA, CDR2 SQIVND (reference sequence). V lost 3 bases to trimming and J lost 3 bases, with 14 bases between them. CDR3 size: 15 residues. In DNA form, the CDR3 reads TGTGCCAGTAGTATGTGGCGGGGAGCGGACACTGAAGCTTTCTTT. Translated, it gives CASSMWRGADTEAFF.

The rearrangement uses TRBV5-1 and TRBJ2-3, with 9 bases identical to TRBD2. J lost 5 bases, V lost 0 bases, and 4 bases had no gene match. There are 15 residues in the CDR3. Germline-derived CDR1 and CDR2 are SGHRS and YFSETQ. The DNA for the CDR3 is TGCGCCAGCAGCTTGGCAGCGGGAGGACAAGATACGCAGTATTTT. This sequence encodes CASSLAAGGQDTQYF.

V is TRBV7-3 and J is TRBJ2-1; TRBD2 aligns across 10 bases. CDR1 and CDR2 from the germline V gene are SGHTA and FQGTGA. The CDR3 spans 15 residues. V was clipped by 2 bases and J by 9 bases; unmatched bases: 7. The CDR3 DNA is TGTGCCAGCAGCTTAGCCCGGCTAGCGGGAGTTGAGCAGTTCTTC. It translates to CASSLARLAGVEQFF.

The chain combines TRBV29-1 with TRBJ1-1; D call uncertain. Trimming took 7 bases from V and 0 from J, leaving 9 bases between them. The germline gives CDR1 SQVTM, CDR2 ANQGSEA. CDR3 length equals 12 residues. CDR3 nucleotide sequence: TGCAGCGGTGGCGGGGTGAACACTGAAGCTTTCTTT. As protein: CSGGGVNTEAFF.

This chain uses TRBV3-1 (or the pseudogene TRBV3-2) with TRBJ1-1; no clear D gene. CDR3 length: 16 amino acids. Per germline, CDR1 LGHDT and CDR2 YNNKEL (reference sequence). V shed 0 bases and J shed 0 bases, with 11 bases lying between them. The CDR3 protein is CASSQEALPMNTEAFF. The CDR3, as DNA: TGTGCCAGCAGCCAAGAAGCCTTGCCTATGAACACTGAAGCTTTCTTT.

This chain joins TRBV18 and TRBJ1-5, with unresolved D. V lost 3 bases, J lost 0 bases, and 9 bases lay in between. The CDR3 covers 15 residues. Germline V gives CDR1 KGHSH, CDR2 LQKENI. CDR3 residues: CASSPAGNSNQPQHF. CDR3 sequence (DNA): TGTGCCAGCTCACCGGCGGGGAATAGCAATCAGCCCCAGCATTTT.

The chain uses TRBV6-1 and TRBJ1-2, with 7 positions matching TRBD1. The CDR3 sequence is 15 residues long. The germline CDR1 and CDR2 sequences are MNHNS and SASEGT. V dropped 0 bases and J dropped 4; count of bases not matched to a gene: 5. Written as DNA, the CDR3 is TGTGCCAGCAGTGAAGCGCATGGGACAGCCTATGGCTACACCTTC. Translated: CASSEAHGTAYGYTF.

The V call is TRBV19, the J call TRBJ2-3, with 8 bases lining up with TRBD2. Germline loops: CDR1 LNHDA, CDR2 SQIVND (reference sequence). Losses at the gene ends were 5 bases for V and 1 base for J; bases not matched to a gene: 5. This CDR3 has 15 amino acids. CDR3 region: CASSSAGVGTDTQYF. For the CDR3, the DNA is TGTGCCAGTAGTTCAGCGGGAGTCGGCACAGATACGCAGTATTTT.

As DNA, the CDR3 is TGTGCCAGTAGTATAGGGACAGCGGGACACAATGAGCAGTTCTTC. Translating it yields CASSIGTAGHNEQFF. The V gene is TRBV19, the J gene TRBJ2-1, with D possibly being TRBD2 (7 bases). CDR1 and CDR2 (germline): LNHDA, SQIVND (reference sequence). The CDR3 sequence is 15 residues long. The V and J ends lost 1 base and 5 bases respectively, with 12 bases between them.

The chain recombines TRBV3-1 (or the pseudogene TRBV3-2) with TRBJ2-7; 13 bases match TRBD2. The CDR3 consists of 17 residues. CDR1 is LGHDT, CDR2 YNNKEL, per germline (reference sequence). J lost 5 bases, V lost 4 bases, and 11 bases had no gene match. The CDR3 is CASSLKRTSGSFHEQYF. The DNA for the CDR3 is TGTGCCAGCAGCCTCAAGCGGACTAGCGGGAGTTTTCACGAGCAGTACTTC.

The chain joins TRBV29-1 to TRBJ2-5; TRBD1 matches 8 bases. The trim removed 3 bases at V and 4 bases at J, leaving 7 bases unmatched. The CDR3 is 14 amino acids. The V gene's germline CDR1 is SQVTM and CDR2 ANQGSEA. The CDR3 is CSVDRQGAGETQYF. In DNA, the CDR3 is TGCAGCGTTGACCGGCAGGGGGCGGGAGAGACCCAGTACTTC.